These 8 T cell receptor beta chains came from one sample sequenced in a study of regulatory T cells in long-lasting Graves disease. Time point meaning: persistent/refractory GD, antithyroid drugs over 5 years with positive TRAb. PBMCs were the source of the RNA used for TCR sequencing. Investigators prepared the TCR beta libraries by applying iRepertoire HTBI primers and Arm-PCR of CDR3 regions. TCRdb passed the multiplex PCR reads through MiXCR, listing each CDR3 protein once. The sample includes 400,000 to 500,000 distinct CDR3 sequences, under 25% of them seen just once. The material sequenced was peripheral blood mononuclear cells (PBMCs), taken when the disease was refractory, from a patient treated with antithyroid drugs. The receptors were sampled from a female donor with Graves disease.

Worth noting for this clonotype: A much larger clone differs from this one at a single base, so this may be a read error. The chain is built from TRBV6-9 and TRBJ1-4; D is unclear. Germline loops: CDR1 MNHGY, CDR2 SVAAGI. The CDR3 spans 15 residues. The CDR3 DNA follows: TGTGCCAGCAGTTACGCCGGTATGCCTAATGAAAAACTGCTTTTT. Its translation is CASSYAGMPNEKLLF.

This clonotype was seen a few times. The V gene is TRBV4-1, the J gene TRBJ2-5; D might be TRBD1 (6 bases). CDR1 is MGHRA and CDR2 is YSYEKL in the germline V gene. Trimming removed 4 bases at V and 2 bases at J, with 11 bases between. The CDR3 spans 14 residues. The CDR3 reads CASSPVGAQETQYF. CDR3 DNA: TGCGCCAGCAGCCCAGTGGGGGCTCAAGAGACCCAGTACTTC.

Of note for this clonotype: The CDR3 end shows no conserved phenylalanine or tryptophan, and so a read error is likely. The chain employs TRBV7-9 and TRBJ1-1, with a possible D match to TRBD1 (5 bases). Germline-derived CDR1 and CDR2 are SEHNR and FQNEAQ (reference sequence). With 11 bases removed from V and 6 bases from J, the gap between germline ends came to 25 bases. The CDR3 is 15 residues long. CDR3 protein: CAADLWGGVGSEAFV. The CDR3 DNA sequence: TGTGCCGCGGACTTGTGGGGGGGGGTTGGGTCTGAAGCTTTCGTT.

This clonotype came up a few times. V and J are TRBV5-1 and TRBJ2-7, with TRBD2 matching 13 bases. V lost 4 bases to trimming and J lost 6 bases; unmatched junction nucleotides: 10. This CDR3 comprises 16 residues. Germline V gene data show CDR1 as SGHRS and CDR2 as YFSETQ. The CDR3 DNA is TGCGCCAGCAGCCTCGGGACTAGCGGGATTTTTTCCGAGCAGTACTTC. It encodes CASSLGTSGIFSEQYF.

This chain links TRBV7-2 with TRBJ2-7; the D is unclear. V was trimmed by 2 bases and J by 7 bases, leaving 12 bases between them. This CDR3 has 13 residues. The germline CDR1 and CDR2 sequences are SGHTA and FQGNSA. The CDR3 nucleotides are TGTGCCAGCAGCTTAATGGGTCTCGGGGAGCAGTACTTC. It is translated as CASSLMGLGEQYF.

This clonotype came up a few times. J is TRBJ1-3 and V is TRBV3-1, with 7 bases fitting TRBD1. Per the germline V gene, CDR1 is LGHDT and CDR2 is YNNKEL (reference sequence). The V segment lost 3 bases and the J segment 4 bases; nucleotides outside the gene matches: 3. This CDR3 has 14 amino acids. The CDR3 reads CASSQGQQGNTIYF. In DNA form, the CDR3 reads TGTGCCAGCAGCCAGGGACAGCAAGGAAACACCATATATTTT.

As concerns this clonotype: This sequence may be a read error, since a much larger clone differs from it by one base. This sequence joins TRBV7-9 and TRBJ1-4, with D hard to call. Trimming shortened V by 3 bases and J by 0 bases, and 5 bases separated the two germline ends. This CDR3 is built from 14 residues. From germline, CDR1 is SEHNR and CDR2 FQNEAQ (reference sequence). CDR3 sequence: CASSFAATNEKLFF. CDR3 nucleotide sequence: TGTGCCAGCAGCTTCGCAGCAACTAATGAAAAACTGTTTTTT. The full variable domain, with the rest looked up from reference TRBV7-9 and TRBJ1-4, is DTGVSQNPRHKITKRGQNVTFRCDPISEHNRLYWYRQTLGQGPEFLTYFQNEAQLEKSRLLSDRFSAERPKGSFSTLEIQRTEQGDSAMYLCASSFAATNEKLFFGSGTQLSVL.

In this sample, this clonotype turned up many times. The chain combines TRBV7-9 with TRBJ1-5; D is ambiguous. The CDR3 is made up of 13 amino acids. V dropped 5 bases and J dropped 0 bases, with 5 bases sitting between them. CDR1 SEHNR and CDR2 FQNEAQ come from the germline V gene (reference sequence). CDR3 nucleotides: TGTGCCAGCAGCCCCGATAGCAATCAGCCCCAGCATTTT. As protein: CASSPDSNQPQHF.